Listed here are 23 T cell receptor beta chains from one sample, sequenced in a study of human T cells and chemical hapten exposure. TCRdb fed the RACE reads into MiXCR, producing one record per CDR3 protein. Found here are about 93,000 distinct CDR3 sequences, 8.5% of them singletons; the top ten hold around 2.6%. Time point of the sample: pre-sensitization, week 0. Sample treatment: therapeutic diphenylcyclopropenone sensitization with weekly scalp DPC. Source: whole blood, taken in connection with sensitization to the hapten diphenylcyclopropenone (DPC). The receptors come from a man aged 40-49 years with alopecia areata. Some clones in this sample may be carry-over from other donors' samples.

The V and J genes are TRBV20-1 and TRBJ2-3, with 13 positions matching TRBD2. V gave up 3 bases and J gave up 1 base; unmatched junction bases: 1. This CDR3 is built from 15 residues. Germline CDR1 is DFQATT and CDR2 is SNEGSKA (reference sequence). As DNA, the CDR3 is TGCAGTGCTAGCGGGACTAGCGGGGGCACAGATACGCAGTATTTT. It codes for CSASGTSGGTDTQYF.

Concerning this clonotype: With a much larger clone just one base away, this may be a read error. This likely comes from a read error, as the CDR3 has no conserved phenylalanine or tryptophan at its end. This chain joins TRBV5-1 and TRBJ2-3, with 7 bases lining up with TRBD2. The germline gives CDR1 SGHRS, CDR2 YFSETQ. Trimming at V came to 5 bases and at J to 0 bases, leaving 6 bases not matched to a gene. The CDR3 totals 15 residues. The CDR3 nucleotides are TGCGCCAGCAGGGGGCTAGCGGCTAGCACAGATACGCAGTATTTG. Its protein product is CASRGLAASTDTQYL.

The chain has TRBV20-1 and TRBJ2-7; D remains unclear. CDR1 is DFQATT, CDR2 SNEGSKA, per germline (reference sequence). The CDR3 runs to 14 residues. V gave up 5 bases and J gave up 5 bases, with 19 bases separating them. As DNA, the CDR3 is TGCAGTGCTTACACCGGTGCAGGCCCCAACGAGCAGTACTTC. Its translation is CSAYTGAGPNEQYF.

V is TRBV20-1 and J is TRBJ2-1; TRBD1 matches at 11 bases. The V segment lost 3 bases and the J segment 8 bases; nucleotides outside the gene matches: 12. The length of the CDR3 is 16 residues. Germline CDR1 reads DFQATT; CDR2 reads SNEGSKA (reference sequence). In DNA form, the CDR3 reads TGCAGTGCTAGGGTCCCCGGGACAGGGGGAAGGGATGAGCAGTTCTTC. Translation: CSARVPGTGGRDEQFF.

V is TRBV5-1 and J is TRBJ1-1; 7 nucleotides match TRBD1. Germline lookup yields CDR1 SGHRS and CDR2 YFSETQ. The CDR3 has 17 amino acids. J was trimmed by 0 bases and V by 4 bases; bases with no gene match: 12. The DNA for the CDR3 is TGCGCCAGCAGCCTATTAGGACAGGCGAGGGTGAACACTGAAGCTTTCTTT. Its translation is CASSLLGQARVNTEAFF.

This clonotype was recorded at least ten times. V and J are TRBV6-5 and TRBJ1-3, with D unclear. The CDR3 runs 15 residues. V lost 0 bases and J 4 bases, leaving 10 bases between the germline ends. Germline assignment: CDR1 MNHEY and CDR2 SVGAGI. DNA of the CDR3: TGTGCCAGCAGTTACTCATACGAGGTCGGAAACACCATATATTTT. Translated: CASSYSYEVGNTIYF.

Concerning this clonotype itself: A much larger clone differs by one base, so this may be a read error. The genes are TRBV4-1 and TRBJ1-1; D is uncertain. Germline CDR1 reads MGHRA; CDR2 reads YSYEKL. CDR3 length: 13 amino acids. DNA of the CDR3: TGCACCAGCAGCCAGGATCCGAACGCTGAAGCTTTCTTT. Residues: CTSSQDPNAEAFF.

The chain links TRBV28 to TRBJ2-5; a possible D gene is TRBD2 (7 bases). The CDR3 is made up of 15 amino acids. Germline CDR1 MDHEN, CDR2 SYDVKM. Trimming shortened V by 4 bases and J by 5 bases, and 17 bases separated the two germline ends. CDR3 protein: CASSWGRGALETQYF. The CDR3 DNA is TGTGCCAGCAGTTGGGGACGGGGGGCTCTTGAGACCCAGTACTTC.

This clonotype came up a few times. The genes are TRBV28 and TRBJ2-7; D tentatively fits TRBD1 or TRBD2 (5 bases each). V was clipped by 6 bases and J by 3 bases, with 9 bases between them. Germline values: CDR1 MDHEN, CDR2 SYDVKM. This CDR3 contains 12 residues. CDR3 sequence reads: CASSGAGYEQYF. CDR3 DNA sequence: TGTGCCAGCAGCGGGGCCGGCTACGAGCAGTACTTC.

This clonotype was observed many times. CDR3 bases: TGCAGTGCCCGAAGGCTAGCCTCGGATGAGCAGTTCTTC. Protein sequence: CSARRLASDEQFF. The rearrangement links TRBV20-1 to TRBJ2-1, with a possible D match to TRBD2 (5 bases). Germline assignment: CDR1 DFQATT and CDR2 SNEGSKA (reference sequence). CDR3 length: 13 residues. V was trimmed by 6 bases and J by 8 bases, leaving 17 bases between them.

The chain uses TRBV10-3 and TRBJ2-5; 14 bases are a match to TRBD2. The V gene's germline CDR1 is ENHRY and CDR2 SYGVKD. CDR3 length: 17 amino acids. The V and J ends lost 6 bases and 1 base, in that order; junction bases with no gene match: 7. The CDR3 sequence: CAISSGGLAGAQETQYF. The CDR3 DNA sequence: TGTGCCATCAGCTCAGGGGGACTAGCGGGAGCCCAAGAGACCCAGTACTTC.

This clonotype was detected only a few times. This sequence joins TRBV20-1 and TRBJ1-3; TRBD1 matches 7 bases. Germline assignment: CDR1 DFQATT and CDR2 SNEGSKA (reference sequence). This CDR3 comprises 16 residues. Losses at the gene ends were 0 bases for V and 5 bases for J; bases not matched to a gene: 10. CDR3 region: CSARDLSQGGRNTIYF. The CDR3 DNA reads TGCAGTGCTAGAGATCTGTCCCAGGGGGGAAGAAACACCATATATTTT.

The J gene is TRBJ2-3, the V gene TRBV10-3, with D unclear. Germline CDR1 and CDR2: ENHRY and SYGVKD. The CDR3 is 11 amino acids. Trimming cost V 2 bases and J 6 bases, with 3 bases left between them. As DNA, the CDR3 is TGTGCCATCAGTGAGCGGGATACGCAGTATTTT. This sequence encodes CAISERDTQYF.

The sample holds a few counts of this clonotype. This chain connects TRBV6-5 to TRBJ1-2; D is uncertain. The length of the CDR3 is 13 residues. Germline lookup yields CDR1 MNHEY and CDR2 SVGAGI. V lost 6 bases to trimming and J lost 3 bases, with 11 bases between them. As DNA, the CDR3 is TGTGCCAGCAGCGCCGTGGCCCACTATGGCTACACCTTC. Residues: CASSAVAHYGYTF.

This clonotype showed up many times. The chain has TRBV7-9 and TRBJ2-1; D unresolved. Germline V CDR1 and CDR2: SEHNR, FQNEAQ (reference sequence). The CDR3 is made up of 16 amino acids. Deletions cut 5 bases from V and 7 bases from J, with 21 bases between. CDR3 protein: CASSLRVGNVPNEQFF. The CDR3 DNA reads TGTGCCAGCAGCCTACGCGTTGGGAACGTCCCAAATGAGCAGTTCTTC.

This clonotype was observed at least ten times. This chain joins TRBV27 and TRBJ1-1, with D possibly matching TRBD1 (6 bases). The V end was cut by 3 bases, the J end by 7 bases, with 12 bases between. This CDR3 has 13 amino acids. Looked up from germline, CDR1 is MNHEY and CDR2 is SMNVEV (reference sequence). This CDR3 reads CASSFDRLIEAFF. As DNA, the CDR3 is TGTGCCAGCAGTTTCGACAGGCTTATTGAAGCTTTCTTT.

This clonotype was seen a few times. This chain uses TRBV7-9 with TRBJ2-1; TRBD2 matches at 11 bases. The CDR3 loop spans 15 amino acids. CDR1 and CDR2 (germline): SEHNR, FQNEAQ (reference sequence). The V gene end was trimmed by 5 bases and the J gene end by 8 bases; junction bases not matched to a gene: 8. The CDR3: CASSPGLAEKDEQFF. In nucleotides, the CDR3 is TGTGCCAGCAGCCCGGGACTAGCGGAGAAGGATGAGCAGTTCTTC.

This clonotype turned up a few times. This chain connects TRBV6-2 or TRBV6-3 to TRBJ2-3; 10 bases map to TRBD2. Losses at the gene ends were 5 bases for V and 3 bases for J; bases not matched to a gene: 2. CDR1 is MNHEY, CDR2 SVGEGT, per germline. This CDR3 spans 14 amino acids. The CDR3 sequence is CASSAGLATDTQYF. The CDR3 DNA follows: TGTGCCAGCAGTGCGGGACTAGCGACAGATACGCAGTATTTT.

V and J are TRBV6-1 and TRBJ2-3, with D perhaps being TRBD1 or TRBD2 (6 bases each). The V and J ends lost 3 bases and 1 base respectively, with 26 bases between them. Germline lookup yields CDR1 MNHNS and CDR2 SASEGT. The CDR3 has 20 residues. CDR3 DNA sequence: TGTGCCAGCAGTGACCTAAAAGGGGGACTCCGGGGATATGGCACAGATACGCAGTATTTT. Protein: CASSDLKGGLRGYGTDTQYF.

In its sample, this clonotype was seen many times. This sequence joins TRBV12-3 or TRBV12-4 and TRBJ2-5; D is ambiguous. Between the trimmed V and J ends, which lost 5 bases and 4 bases, there was a span of 2 bases. The CDR3 spans 10 residues. The CDR3: CASSLETQYF. The CDR3, as DNA: TGTGCCAGCAGTCTAGAGACCCAGTACTTC.

The J gene is TRBJ2-3, the V gene TRBV6-2 or TRBV6-3, with D perhaps matching TRBD2 (6 bases). The length of the CDR3 is 14 residues. V was shortened by 6 bases and J by 2 bases, with 12 bases between the two germline ends. Germline V gene data show CDR1 as MNHEY and CDR2 as SVGEGT. The CDR3 DNA follows: TGTGCCAGCAGACTAGCCGGATTCACAGATACGCAGTATTTT. This codes for CASRLAGFTDTQYF.

A few counts support this clonotype. The chain combines TRBV6-5 with TRBJ2-1, with 7 bases fitting TRBD2. Trimming cost V 4 bases and J 6 bases; bases outside gene matches: 12. Per germline, CDR1 MNHEY and CDR2 SVGAGI. The CDR3 extends over 16 amino acids. CDR3 sequence: CASSFTTSDLINEQFF. The CDR3 bases are TGTGCCAGCAGTTTCACAACTAGCGACTTAATCAATGAGCAGTTCTTC.

Only a few counts were recorded for this clonotype. The chain links TRBV21-1 to TRBJ2-5; the table names TRBD1, a call not compared with the DNA. TRBV21-1 is annotated as a pseudogene. The CDR3 contains 15 residues. CDR3 nucleotides: TGTGCCAGCAGCAAAGGTGGGGCTCCACAAGAGACCCAGTACTTC. Translation gives CASSKGGAPQETQYF.